There are a few counts of the clone carrying this TCR beta chain. The antigen remains undetermined. This specimen belongs to a study of blood T cells in healthy people across ages. The CDR3 has 14 amino acids. The junction had 4 bases not matched to a gene; V was cut back by 5 bases and J by 5 bases. Findings and caveats of the study: Higher naive T cell percentage went strongly together with higher TCR beta diversity.

Next came a second PCR, run for 7 to 11 cycles, which used a sample-barcoded 5' primer along with a J-beta primer mix. TCRdb reprocessed the 5' RACE reads via MiXCR and lists one record per CDR3 protein. The table records around 800,000 distinct CDR3 sequences, roughly 25% of them present only once. Separately, the same data were catalogued under a study of T cells of mothers and their children. According to that study: In each mother, TCR beta CDR3 reads exceeded 10 million; in each child, they numbered approximately 3.3 million.

This sequence was found in a boy aged 5-17 years in good health. Sequencing was done on a sample of blood. The chain combines TRBV12-3 or TRBV12-4 with TRBJ2-5; TRBD2 matches 11 bases. CDR3 amino acids: CASSTSGGKETQYF. The CDR3 nucleotides are TGTGCCAGCAGTACTAGCGGGGGAAAGGAGACCCAGTACTTC.